The next 27 T cell receptor beta chains were all read from a single sample in a study of T cell responses to AZD1222 COVID-19 vaccine. Clones were read by immunoSEQ multiplex PCR, and TCRdb kept only the in-frame ones, dropping some. The sample has about 200,000 clones; roughly 92% are singletons. Sequences were derived from peripheral blood, sampled on day 0 of AZD1222 vaccination. The source of these receptors is an adult in good health.

The chain combines TRBV18 with TRBJ1-1; the D gene is possibly TRBD1 (6 bases). The germline V and J ends were trimmed by 0 bases and 0 bases, with 11 bases remaining between them. Per the germline V gene, CDR1 is KGHSH and CDR2 is LQKENI. This CDR3 comprises 16 residues. The CDR3 region is CASSPPGRGMNTEAFF. The CDR3 nucleotides are TGTGCCAGCTCACCACCGGGCAGGGGAATGAACACTGAAGCTTTCTTT.

This clone was seen more than once but under ten times. The V and J genes are TRBV28 and TRBJ2-2, with D perhaps matching TRBD2 (6 bases). Trimming took off 2 bases at V and 4 bases at J, with 11 bases between the two ends. Germline V gives CDR1 MDHEN, CDR2 SYDVKM. The CDR3 totals 15 residues. This chain's CDR3 is CASSLDGGRTGELFF. The CDR3 DNA reads TGTGCCAGCAGTTTAGACGGGGGTCGCACCGGGGAGCTGTTTTTT. The variable domain in full, with the rest retrieved from reference TRBV28 and TRBJ2-2, is DVKVTQSSRYLVKRTGEKVFLECVQDMDHENMFWYRQDPGLGLRLIYFSYDVKMKEKGDIPEGYSVSREKKERFSLILESASTNQTSMYLCASSLDGGRTGELFFGEGSRLTVL.

This chain uses TRBV19 with TRBJ1-4; 12 bases line up with TRBD1. Germline lookup yields CDR1 LNHDA and CDR2 SQIVND (reference sequence). V shed 2 bases and J 5 bases; nucleotides not matched to a gene: 6. The CDR3 length is 17 residues. The chain's CDR3 is CASSINRDRGRNEKLFF. The CDR3 coding sequence is TGTGCCAGTAGTATAAACCGGGACAGGGGGCGGAATGAAAAACTGTTTTTT.

This chain connects TRBV19 to TRBJ1-5, with 8 bases lining up with TRBD1. The CDR3 is 14 amino acids. Trimming took 9 bases from V and 6 from J; bases not matched to a gene: 10. In germline, CDR1 is LNHDA, CDR2 SQIVND (reference sequence). CDR3 loop: CASQARTGTQPQHF. CDR3 bases: TGTGCCAGCCAAGCCCGGACAGGGACTCAGCCCCAGCATTTT.

This clone has only one observation. The rearrangement links TRBV10-3 to TRBJ1-2, with no clear D. Trimming left V 7 bases short and J 0 bases short, with 9 bases between. The length of the CDR3 is 13 residues. CDR1 is ENHRY, CDR2 SYGVKD, per germline. CDR3 region: CAINTDTNYGYTF. Here the CDR3 DNA reads TGTGCCATCAATACAGATACTAACTATGGCTACACCTTC.

The chain employs TRBV7-3 and TRBJ1-6, with 7 bases that match TRBD1. Germline V gene data show CDR1 as SGHTA and CDR2 as FQGTGA. With 5 bases clipped from V and 1 base from J, the junction kept 2 bases outside the gene matches. The CDR3 loop spans 15 amino acids. The CDR3 protein is CASSPTGSYNSPLHF. CDR3 coding DNA: TGTGCCAGCAGCCCGACAGGGTCCTATAATTCACCCCTCCACTTT.

This clone came up once. This chain uses TRBV2 with TRBJ1-4, with no clear D. The CDR3 is made up of 13 amino acids. The germline V gene encodes CDR1 SNHLY and CDR2 FYNNEI. Trimming left V 6 bases short and J 6 bases short, with 11 bases between. CDR3 DNA: TGTGCCAGCAGCCCTCAGTGGGATGAAAAACTGTTTTTT. Residues: CASSPQWDEKLFF.

This clone was seen a few times. The rearrangement joins TRBV10-3 to TRBJ2-7; the D call may be TRBD1 or TRBD2 (6 bases each). The CDR3 contains 15 residues. Germline V gene sequence: CDR1 ENHRY, CDR2 SYGVKD. Between the trimmed V and J ends, which lost 6 bases and 3 bases, there was a span of 18 bases. This CDR3 reads CAISPEGGPVYEQYF. In nucleotides, the CDR3 is TGTGCCATCAGCCCGGAGGGGGGTCCCGTCTACGAGCAGTACTTC.

This chain connects TRBV18 to TRBJ1-1; 9 nucleotides match TRBD1. V lost 1 base and J lost 4; bases outside the gene matches: 16. The germline V gene encodes CDR1 KGHSH and CDR2 LQKENI. There are 19 residues in the CDR3. The CDR3: CASSPRDWTGVYLGTEAFF. The CDR3 DNA is TGTGCCAGCTCACCACGGGATTGGACAGGGGTGTATTTGGGCACTGAAGCTTTCTTT.

The chain recombines TRBV5-1 with TRBJ2-2; possible D gene TRBD1, 5 bases. V shed 4 bases and J shed 2 bases, with 12 bases lying between them. Germline values: CDR1 SGHRS, CDR2 YFSETQ. This CDR3 contains 15 residues. CDR3 protein: CASSQYRRNTGELFF. The CDR3 nucleotides read TGCGCCAGCAGCCAATACAGGCGAAACACCGGGGAGCTGTTTTTT.

A few counts support this clone. The V gene is TRBV18, the J gene TRBJ2-2; weak D call: TRBD2 (5 bases). Germline CDR1 is KGHSH and CDR2 is LQKENI. V gave up 2 bases and J gave up 4 bases, with 17 bases separating them. The CDR3 runs 17 residues. The CDR3 sequence: CASSPFETSAGTGELFF. CDR3 in DNA: TGTGCCAGCTCACCATTCGAGACGTCGGCGGGCACCGGGGAGCTGTTTTTT.

The chain recombines TRBV9 with TRBJ1-2; unclear D gene. From germline, CDR1 is SGDLS and CDR2 YYNGEE. Trimming removed 0 bases from V and 1 base from J, with 7 bases in between. The CDR3 length is 14 residues. CDR3 in amino acids: CASSVDADNYGYTF. As DNA, the CDR3 is TGTGCCAGCAGCGTAGATGCAGATAACTATGGCTACACCTTC.

The CDR3 here is CASLLNRDRNTGELFF. The CDR3 DNA reads TGTGCCAGCCTCCTGAACCGGGACAGGAACACCGGGGAGCTGTTTTTT. This chain joins TRBV2 and TRBJ2-2; 7 nucleotides match TRBD1. CDR3 size: 16 residues. The germline gives CDR1 SNHLY, CDR2 FYNNEI. With 8 bases clipped from V and 1 base from J, the junction kept 10 bases outside the gene matches.

The chain recombines TRBV2 with TRBJ1-6, with 7 nucleotides matching TRBD1. Losses at the gene ends were 4 bases for V and 9 bases for J; bases not matched to a gene: 0. From germline, CDR1 is SNHLY and CDR2 FYNNEI. The CDR3 runs to 12 residues. CDR3 protein: CASSGQGSPLHF. For the CDR3, the DNA is TGTGCCAGCAGTGGACAGGGTTCACCCCTCCACTTT.

V usage is TRBV9 and J usage is TRBJ2-3; D unclear. The length of the CDR3 is 13 residues. Germline CDR1 reads SGDLS; CDR2 reads YYNGEE. V lost 3 bases and J 5 bases, leaving 10 bases between the germline ends. The CDR3 is CASSEILLDTQYF. CDR3 DNA: TGTGCCAGCAGCGAGATCCTCTTAGATACGCAGTATTTT.

The J gene is TRBJ2-4, the V gene TRBV5-1; weak D call: TRBD1 (5 bases). There are 14 residues in the CDR3. Germline CDR1 reads SGHRS; CDR2 reads YFSETQ. The V gene lost 3 bases and the J gene lost 2 bases, with 9 bases spanning the gap. The CDR3 nucleotides are TGCGCCAGCAGCTCTAGGGGCCCCAAAAACATTCAGTACTTC. It yields the protein CASSSRGPKNIQYF.

J is TRBJ1-2 and V is TRBV19, with D possibly TRBD1 on 5 matching bases. The CDR3 runs 14 residues. Germline values: CDR1 LNHDA, CDR2 SQIVND (reference sequence). V dropped 8 bases and J dropped 8 bases, with 21 bases sitting between them. The CDR3 loop reads CASAQMTRAAGYTF. The CDR3 DNA follows: TGTGCCAGTGCCCAGATGACCAGGGCGGCGGGCTACACCTTC.

The chain links TRBV2 to TRBJ1-5; TRBD1 might be the D (6 bases). CDR1 is SNHLY and CDR2 is FYNNEI in the germline V gene. The CDR3 is 13 amino acids. The V gene lost 7 bases and the J gene lost 3 bases, with 10 bases spanning the gap. CDR3 nucleotides: TGTGCCAGCAACGGACAGCACAATCAGCCCCAGCATTTT. Protein: CASNGQHNQPQHF.

The chain is built from TRBV4-1 and TRBJ1-6; D is undetermined. Trimming removed 7 bases from V and 9 bases from J, with 13 bases in between. This CDR3 contains 13 residues. Germline V gene sequence: CDR1 MGHRA, CDR2 YSYEKL. CDR3 region: CASKGRPSSPLHF. The DNA for the CDR3 is TGCGCCAGCAAAGGGAGGCCGAGTTCACCCCTCCACTTT.

V and J are TRBV6-2 or TRBV6-3 and TRBJ1-1, with a possible D match to TRBD1 (5 bases). CDR1 and CDR2 from the germline V gene are MNHEY and SVGEGT. The CDR3 is 15 amino acids. Trimming cost V 2 bases and J 0 bases, with 10 bases left between them. CDR3 bases: TGTGCCAGCAGTTACCGGACATCCTTGAACACTGAAGCTTTCTTT. It translates to CASSYRTSLNTEAFF.

V is TRBV25-1 and J is TRBJ1-2; D remains unclear. V was trimmed by 9 bases and J by 0 bases, leaving 8 bases between them. Looked up from germline, CDR1 is MGHDK and CDR2 is SYGVNS. The CDR3 sequence is 12 residues long. CDR3 DNA: TGTGCCAGTAAGGAGCCTAACTATGGCTACACCTTC. Amino acid sequence: CASKEPNYGYTF.

V is TRBV9 and J is TRBJ1-6, with D tentatively TRBD1 (6 bases). The CDR3 has 13 residues. Between the trimmed V and J ends, which lost 6 bases and 10 bases, there was a span of 14 bases. CDR1 is SGDLS and CDR2 is YYNGEE in the germline V gene. Here the CDR3 reads CASNREGTSPLHF. The DNA for the CDR3 is TGTGCCAGCAACAGGGAGGGAACGTCACCCCTCCACTTT. Full variable domain (remainder filled in from reference TRBV9 and TRBJ1-6): DSGVTQTPKHLITATGQRVTLRCSPRSGDLSVYWYQQSLDQGLQFLIQYYNGEERAKGNILERFSAQQFPDLHSELNLSSLELGDSALYFCASNREGTSPLHFGNGTRLTVT.

The chain has TRBV10-3 and TRBJ2-1; a possible D gene is TRBD1 (5 bases). This CDR3 is 15 amino acids long. Germline CDR1 ENHRY, CDR2 SYGVKD. V was shortened by 6 bases and J by 0 bases, with 12 bases between the two germline ends. As DNA, the CDR3 is TGTGCCATCAGGCAGGCCGACAGCTCCTACAATGAGCAGTTCTTC. Its translation: CAIRQADSSYNEQFF.

The CDR3, as DNA: TGTGCCAGCAGCCCAACGGGGGCAACCCAGTACTTC. It yields the protein CASSPTGATQYF. V is TRBV6-1 and J is TRBJ2-5; D possibly matches TRBD1 or TRBD2 (6 bases each). From germline, CDR1 is MNHNS and CDR2 SASEGT. Trimming shortened V by 6 bases and J by 8 bases, and 13 bases separated the two germline ends. There are 12 residues in the CDR3.

This clone occurred a few times. This chain uses TRBV9 with TRBJ1-5; D is unclear. Germline CDR1 is SGDLS and CDR2 is YYNGEE. The CDR3 sequence is 14 residues long. V dropped 5 bases and J dropped 6 bases, with 15 bases sitting between them. The CDR3 protein is CASRSDKGAQPQHF. CDR3 sequence (DNA): TGTGCCAGCAGGAGTGATAAAGGCGCTCAGCCCCAGCATTTT.

The rearrangement links TRBV2 to TRBJ2-7; TRBD2 is a possible D gene (6 bases). The germline CDR1 and CDR2 sequences are SNHLY and FYNNEI. Trimming pared 4 bases from V and 7 bases from J, leaving 14 bases between. The CDR3 sequence is 13 residues long. The CDR3 protein is CASSGGGGREQYF. CDR3 DNA sequence: TGTGCCAGCAGTGGCGGTGGGGGGAGGGAGCAGTACTTC. Together with reference TRBV2 and TRBJ2-7, the CDR3 gives the full variable domain: EPEVTQTPSHQVTQMGQEVILRCVPISNHLYFYWYRQILGQKVEFLVSFYNNEISEKSEIFDDQFSVERPDGSNFTLKIRSTKLEDSAMYFCASSGGGGREQYFGPGTRLTVT.

V and J are TRBV10-3 and TRBJ2-3; the D gene is possibly TRBD2 (6 bases). CDR3 length: 15 amino acids. Trimming pared 4 bases from V and 5 bases from J, leaving 16 bases between. Per germline, CDR1 ENHRY and CDR2 SYGVKD. CDR3 nucleotide sequence: TGTGCCATCAGTGTCGGGACCGGTAGCGGAGATACGCAGTATTTT. This encodes CAISVGTGSGDTQYF.